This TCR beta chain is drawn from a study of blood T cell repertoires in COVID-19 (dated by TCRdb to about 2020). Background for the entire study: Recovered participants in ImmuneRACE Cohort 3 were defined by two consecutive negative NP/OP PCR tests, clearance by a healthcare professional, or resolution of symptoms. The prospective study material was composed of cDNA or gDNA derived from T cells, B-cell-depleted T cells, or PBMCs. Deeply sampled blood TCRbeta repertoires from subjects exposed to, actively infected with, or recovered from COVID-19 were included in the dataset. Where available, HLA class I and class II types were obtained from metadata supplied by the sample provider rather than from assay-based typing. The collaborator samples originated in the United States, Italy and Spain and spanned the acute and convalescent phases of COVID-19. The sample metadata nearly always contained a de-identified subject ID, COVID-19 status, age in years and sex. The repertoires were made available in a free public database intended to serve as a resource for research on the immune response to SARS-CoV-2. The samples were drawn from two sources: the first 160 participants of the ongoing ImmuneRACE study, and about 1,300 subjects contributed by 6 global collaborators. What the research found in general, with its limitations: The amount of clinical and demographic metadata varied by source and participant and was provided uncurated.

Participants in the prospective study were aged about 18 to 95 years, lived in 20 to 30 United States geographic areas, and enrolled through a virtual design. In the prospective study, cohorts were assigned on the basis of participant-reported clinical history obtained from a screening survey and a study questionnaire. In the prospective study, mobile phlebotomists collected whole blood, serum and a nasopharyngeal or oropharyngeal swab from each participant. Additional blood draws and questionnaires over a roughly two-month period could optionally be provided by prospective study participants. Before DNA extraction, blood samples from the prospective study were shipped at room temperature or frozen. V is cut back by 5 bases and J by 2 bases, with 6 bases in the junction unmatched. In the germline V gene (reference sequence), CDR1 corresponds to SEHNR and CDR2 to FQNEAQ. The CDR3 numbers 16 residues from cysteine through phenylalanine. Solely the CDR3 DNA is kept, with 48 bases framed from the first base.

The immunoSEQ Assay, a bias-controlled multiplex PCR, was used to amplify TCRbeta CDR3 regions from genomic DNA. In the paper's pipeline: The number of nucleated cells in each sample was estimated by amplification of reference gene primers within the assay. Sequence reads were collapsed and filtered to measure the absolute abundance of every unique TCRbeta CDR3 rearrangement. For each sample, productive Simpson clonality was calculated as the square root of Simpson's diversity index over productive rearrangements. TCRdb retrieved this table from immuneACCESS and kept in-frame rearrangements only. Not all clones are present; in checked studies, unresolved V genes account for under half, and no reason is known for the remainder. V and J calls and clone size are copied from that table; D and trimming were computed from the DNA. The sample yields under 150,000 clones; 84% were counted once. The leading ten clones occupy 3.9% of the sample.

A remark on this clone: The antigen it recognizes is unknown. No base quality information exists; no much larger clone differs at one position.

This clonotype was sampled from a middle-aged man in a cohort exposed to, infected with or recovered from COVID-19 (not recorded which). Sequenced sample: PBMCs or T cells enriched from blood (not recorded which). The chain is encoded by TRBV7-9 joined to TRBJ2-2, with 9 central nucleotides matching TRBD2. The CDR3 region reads CASSTSGPPNTGELFF. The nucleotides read TGTGCCAGCAGCACTAGCGGGCCGCCCAACACCGGGGAGCTGTTTTTT.